The 29 T cell receptor beta chains given below trace back to one sample, sequenced in a study of T cell changes during pregnancy in multiple sclerosis. Sequenced by immunoSEQ multiplex PCR; TCRdb stores in-frame clones only, minus some. Of about 42,000 clones in the sample, 91% are singletons; the top ten hold 0.5%. The sequencing here drew on CD4+ T cells from peripheral blood mononuclear cells, taken in the second trimester of pregnancy. These receptors were taken from a female donor in good health, enrolled as a control in a pregnancy study.

The gene calls are TRBV18 and TRBJ2-1; 7 nucleotides line up with TRBD1. Trimming removed 4 bases from V and 6 bases from J; junction bases left unmatched: 3. The germline V gene encodes CDR1 KGHSH and CDR2 LQKENI. The CDR3 runs to 13 residues. CDR3 residues: CASSRTGANEQFF. Written as DNA, the CDR3 is TGTGCCAGCTCACGAACAGGGGCCAATGAGCAGTTCTTC.

CDR3 coding DNA: TGTGCCAGTACCTGGGGGGACTTTTCATTAGCGCCGAACACCGGGGAGCTGTTTTTT. The encoded protein is CASTWGDFSLAPNTGELFF. The rearrangement uses TRBV19 and TRBJ2-2; D might be TRBD2 (6 bases). The CDR3 is 19 residues long. Germline-derived CDR1 and CDR2 are LNHDA and SQIVND (reference sequence). V was trimmed by 7 bases and J by 0 bases, leaving 24 bases between them. The full variable domain, rest sourced from reference TRBV19 and TRBJ2-2, is DGGITQSPKYLFRKEGQNVTLSCEQNLNHDAMYWYRQDPGQGLRLIYYSQIVNDFQKGDIAEGYSVSREKKESFPLTVTSAQKNPTAFYLCASTWGDFSLAPNTGELFFGEGSRLTVL.

The chain links TRBV6-1 to TRBJ1-4; 7 nucleotides match TRBD1. Losses at the gene ends were 4 bases for V and 2 bases for J; bases not matched to a gene: 13. The CDR3 spans 18 residues. Germline assignment: CDR1 MNHNS and CDR2 SASEGT. As DNA, the CDR3 is TGTGCCAGCAGTGGACCGGGACAGACCACTTTTACTAATGAAAAACTGTTTTTT. It specifies CASSGPGQTTFTNEKLFF.

The rearrangement links TRBV19 to TRBJ2-1; weak D call: TRBD2 (6 bases). In germline, CDR1 is LNHDA, CDR2 SQIVND (reference sequence). The CDR3 has 14 residues. The V gene lost 8 bases and the J gene lost 0 bases, with 11 bases spanning the gap. The CDR3 DNA reads TGTGCCAGTGGAGGGTCTTCCTCCTACAATGAGCAGTTCTTC. It specifies CASGGSSSYNEQFF.

The CDR3 sequence: CASSLVRGRATDTQYF. Here the CDR3 DNA reads TGTGCCAGCAGCTTAGTCCGCGGGAGAGCCACAGATACGCAGTATTTT. The chain combines TRBV7-9 with TRBJ2-3, with 7 bases matching TRBD2. The ends lost 1 base at V and 2 bases at J; junction bases unmatched: 6. CDR3 length: 16 residues. Germline V lookup: CDR1 SEHNR, CDR2 FQNEAQ (reference sequence).

The genes are TRBV18 and TRBJ2-1; 10 nucleotides agree with TRBD2. The CDR3 is made up of 15 amino acids. Germline loops: CDR1 KGHSH, CDR2 LQKENI. V shed 5 bases, J shed 2 bases, and the junction held 3 bases outside the gene matches. CDR3: CASSSTSGAYNEQFF. CDR3 coding DNA: TGTGCCAGCTCATCTACTAGCGGGGCCTACAATGAGCAGTTCTTC.

V and J are TRBV6-1 and TRBJ2-2, with D possibly TRBD1 on 5 matching bases. Germline loops: CDR1 MNHNS, CDR2 SASEGT. This CDR3 spans 13 amino acids. The ends were cut back, 6 bases at V and 7 bases at J, with 12 bases in the middle. The CDR3 DNA reads TGTGCCAGCAGGACCAGGGCTGTCGGGGAGCTGTTTTTT. Its translation is CASRTRAVGELFF.

In this sample, this clone turned up a few times. The V call is TRBV18, the J call TRBJ1-1; possibly TRBD1 for D (6 bases). The ends were cut back, 0 bases at V and 3 bases at J, with 11 bases in the middle. The CDR3 loop spans 15 amino acids. Germline CDR1 and CDR2: KGHSH and LQKENI. The chain's CDR3 is CASSPPGQTDTEAFF. CDR3 bases: TGTGCCAGCTCACCACCCGGACAGACCGACACTGAAGCTTTCTTT.

V usage is TRBV5-1 and J usage is TRBJ1-1; the match to TRBD1 covers 7 bases. J lost 4 bases, V lost 4 bases, and 7 bases had no gene match. Per germline, CDR1 SGHRS and CDR2 YFSETQ. The CDR3 sequence is 14 residues long. CDR3 amino acids: CASSRGRLGTEAFF. CDR3 coding DNA: TGCGCCAGCAGCAGGGGGCGCTTGGGCACTGAAGCTTTCTTT.

The chain is built from TRBV4-2 and TRBJ2-3; 7 nucleotides align to TRBD2. Trimming took 0 bases from V and 4 from J; bases not matched to a gene: 7. Germline lookup yields CDR1 LGHNA and CDR2 YNFKEQ. CDR3 length: 16 residues. The chain's CDR3 is CASSQDRLGRADTQYF. As DNA, the CDR3 is TGTGCCAGCAGCCAAGATCGGCTAGGGAGGGCAGATACGCAGTATTTT.

This clone was found a few times. The chain employs TRBV14 and TRBJ1-4, with D possibly being TRBD1 (6 bases). The CDR3 length is 12 residues. CDR1 SGHDN and CDR2 FVKESK come from the germline V gene. The germline V and J ends were trimmed by 4 bases and 8 bases, with 8 bases remaining between them. For the CDR3, the DNA is TGTGCCAGCAGCCCCAGGGGAGAAAAACTGTTTTTT. Translation gives CASSPRGEKLFF.

This chain uses TRBV4-3 with TRBJ2-7; TRBD1 is a possible D gene (6 bases). The CDR3 is 15 residues long. Germline loops: CDR1 LGHNA, CDR2 YSLEER. Trimming shortened V by 0 bases and J by 3 bases, and 12 bases separated the two germline ends. CDR3 sequence reads: CASSQDPGQNYEQYF. CDR3 in DNA: TGCGCCAGCAGCCAAGATCCGGGACAAAACTACGAGCAGTACTTC.

This chain uses TRBV29-1 with TRBJ1-3; 7 positions agree with TRBD1. Per germline, CDR1 SQVTM and CDR2 ANQGSEA. This CDR3 comprises 14 residues. V shed 4 bases and J 4 bases; nucleotides not matched to a gene: 7. DNA for the CDR3: TGCAGCGTTGTGGGCCAGGGACAGGGAAACACCATATATTTT. Amino acid sequence: CSVVGQGQGNTIYF.

This chain links TRBV6-4 with TRBJ2-3; 16 bases align to TRBD2. After removal of 8 bases from V and 4 bases from J, the junction contained 9 bases not matched to a gene. CDR3 length: 17 residues. Germline CDR1 MRHNA, CDR2 SNTAGT. The CDR3 region has the DNA TGTGCCAGCGCGCAACCCGGGACTAGCGGGGGGGCAGATACGCAGTATTTT. Its translation: CASAQPGTSGGADTQYF.

This chain uses TRBV21-1 with TRBJ1-5. TRBV21-1 is described as a pseudogene. CDR3 length: 14 amino acids. The CDR3 loop is CASSAVCGNQPQHF. Written as DNA, the CDR3 is TGTGCCAGCAGCGCGGTTTGCGGCAATCAGCCCCAGCATTTT.

This sequence joins TRBV7-2 and TRBJ2-1; 13 bases fit TRBD2. J lost 0 bases, V lost 5 bases, and 4 bases had no gene match. The CDR3 is made up of 17 amino acids. Germline V gene sequence: CDR1 SGHTA, CDR2 FQGNSA. The CDR3 DNA is TGTGCCAGCAGCGGGACTAGCGGGACGAGCTCCTACAATGAGCAGTTCTTC. Translation gives CASSGTSGTSSYNEQFF. Filled out from reference TRBV7-2 and TRBJ2-1, the complete variable domain reads GAGVSQSPSNKVTEKGKDVELRCDPISGHTALYWYRQSLGQGLEFLIYFQGNSAPDKSGLPSDRFSAERTGGSVSTLTIQRTQQEDSAVYLCASSGTSGTSSYNEQFFGPGTRLTVL.

This clone turned up a few times. V gene TRBV11-1 combines with J gene TRBJ2-5, with 8 bases that match TRBD2. This CDR3 is built from 16 residues. The trim removed 5 bases at V and 2 bases at J, leaving 10 bases unmatched. The germline V gene has CDR1 SGHAT and CDR2 FQDESV (reference sequence). CDR3 in DNA: TGTGCCAGCAGCGCCGGGTCGACTAGCGCGCAAGAGACCCAGTACTTC. It specifies CASSAGSTSAQETQYF.

The chain links TRBV4-3 to TRBJ2-3; 12 positions agree with TRBD2. The length of the CDR3 is 20 residues. The trim removed 1 base at V and 6 bases at J, leaving 17 bases unmatched. Germline CDR1 LGHNA, CDR2 YSLEER. In DNA, the CDR3 is TGCGCCAGCAGCCAAGTCTTAGGCCTCGGCCTAGCGGGAGGGTGGGATACGCAGTATTTT. Its translation: CASSQVLGLGLAGGWDTQYF.

This chain uses TRBV29-1 with TRBJ2-3, with TRBD2 matching 9 bases. The J segment lost 9 bases and the V segment lost 2 bases, leaving 12 bases of the junction unmatched. CDR3 length: 15 residues. The germline V gene encodes CDR1 SQVTM and CDR2 ANQGSEA. The CDR3 here is CSVEPRASGEVTQYF. CDR3 nucleotides: TGCAGCGTTGAACCCAGGGCTAGCGGGGAAGTAACGCAGTATTTT.

This clone was seen once. CDR3 in amino acids: CASSLDRGYRDTQYF. CDR3 nucleotide sequence: TGCGCCAGCAGCTTGGACAGGGGCTATAGGGATACGCAGTATTTT. This chain joins TRBV5-1 and TRBJ2-3; 7 bases align to TRBD1. Per the germline V gene, CDR1 is SGHRS and CDR2 is YFSETQ. The V segment lost 0 bases and the J segment 6 bases; nucleotides outside the gene matches: 7. This CDR3 spans 15 amino acids.

J is TRBJ2-7 and V is TRBV6-1, with unresolved D. V was pared by 4 bases and J by 0 bases, with 7 bases between. CDR3 size: 13 residues. Germline V gives CDR1 MNHNS, CDR2 SASEGT. The CDR3 here is CASSVGGSYEQYF. The CDR3 DNA reads TGTGCCAGCAGTGTAGGCGGCTCCTACGAGCAGTACTTC.

CDR3 sequence reads: CASSQDGTSGRYQETQYF. In DNA form, the CDR3 reads TGTGCCAGCAGCCAAGATGGGACTAGCGGGCGATACCAAGAGACCCAGTACTTC. This rearrangement joins TRBV4-2 to TRBJ2-5; TRBD2 agrees at 12 bases. Trimming at V came to 0 bases and at J to 0 bases, leaving 5 bases not matched to a gene. The CDR3 runs 18 residues. Germline V lookup: CDR1 LGHNA, CDR2 YNFKEQ.

This clone was recorded once. The genes are TRBV7-3 and TRBJ2-1; 8 bases line up with TRBD2. The CDR3 contains 14 residues. V lost 0 bases to trimming and J lost 9 bases; unmatched junction nucleotides: 4. Germline CDR1 SGHTA, CDR2 FQGTGA. The CDR3 sequence is CASSLTLAGGEQFF. For the CDR3, the DNA is TGTGCCAGCAGCTTAACTCTAGCGGGCGGTGAGCAGTTCTTC.

CDR3 in amino acids: CASRTSGRTGELFF. The CDR3 DNA sequence: TGTGCCAGTAGGACTAGCGGGCGCACCGGGGAGCTGTTTTTT. This rearrangement joins TRBV19 to TRBJ2-2; 10 bases are a match to TRBD2. The CDR3 covers 14 residues. Germline CDR1 LNHDA, CDR2 SQIVND (reference sequence). With V trimmed by 6 bases and J by 4 bases, 2 bases remained unmatched. Full variable domain (remainder filled in from reference TRBV19 and TRBJ2-2): DGGITQSPKYLFRKEGQNVTLSCEQNLNHDAMYWYRQDPGQGLRLIYYSQIVNDFQKGDIAEGYSVSREKKESFPLTVTSAQKNPTAFYLCASRTSGRTGELFFGEGSRLTVL.

The gene calls are TRBV11-2 and TRBJ2-5; 13 bases align to TRBD2. V was clipped by 1 base and J by 4 bases; unmatched bases: 6. Germline V gene lookup returns CDR1 SGHAT and CDR2 FQNNGV. The CDR3 extends over 17 amino acids. The CDR3 DNA reads TGTGCCAGCAGCTTAGCCCTGGGACTAGCGGGGCTAGAGACCCAGTACTTC. Amino acid sequence: CASSLALGLAGLETQYF.

The CDR3 reads CAMNREGGEQYF. The CDR3, as DNA: TGTGCCATGAACAGGGAGGGAGGCGAGCAGTACTTC. The V and J genes are TRBV10-3 and TRBJ2-7; D is perhaps TRBD2 (7 bases). CDR1 is ENHRY and CDR2 is SYGVKD in the germline V gene. The CDR3 has 12 residues. V was trimmed by 9 bases and J by 6 bases, leaving 15 bases between them.

The chain couples TRBV5-1 to TRBJ2-3, with 9 bases fitting TRBD2. The CDR3 has 18 amino acids. The V gene end was trimmed by 0 bases and the J gene end by 0 bases; junction bases not matched to a gene: 8. The germline V gene encodes CDR1 SGHRS and CDR2 YFSETQ. The CDR3 sequence: CASSLGGTSIPSTDTQYF. CDR3 bases: TGCGCCAGCAGCTTGGGTGGGACTAGCATACCTAGCACAGATACGCAGTATTTT.

The chain carries TRBV19 and TRBJ2-3; D not resolved. Germline values: CDR1 LNHDA, CDR2 SQIVND (reference sequence). Trimming removed 5 bases at V and 0 bases at J, with 3 bases between. The CDR3 contains 12 residues. CDR3 nucleotides: TGTGCCAGTAGTCCGAGCACAGATACGCAGTATTTT. Translation gives CASSPSTDTQYF. Complete variable domain (other parts from reference TRBV19 and TRBJ2-3): DGGITQSPKYLFRKEGQNVTLSCEQNLNHDAMYWYRQDPGQGLRLIYYSQIVNDFQKGDIAEGYSVSREKKESFPLTVTSAQKNPTAFYLCASSPSTDTQYFGPGTRLTVL.

The chain is built from TRBV7-2 and TRBJ2-3, with 12 bases identical to TRBD2. Per germline, CDR1 SGHTA and CDR2 FQGNSA. V lost 5 bases to trimming and J lost 2 bases; unmatched junction nucleotides: 14. The CDR3 contains 19 residues. CDR3: CASSMGLAGYLFFTDTQYF. The CDR3 nucleotides are TGTGCCAGCAGCATGGGACTAGCGGGTTACCTATTTTTCACAGATACGCAGTATTTT.